What follows is one TCR beta chain and its context. Its antigen remains unidentified. The data derive from a study of T cell clonotyping in hematopoietic cell transplantation. Broader study findings: After transplant, recipient diversity fell while pathologically expanded clonotypes grew through day 180.

This CDR3 is built from 12 residues. Germline values: CDR1 SGHTA, CDR2 FQGNSA. With 5 bases removed from V and 12 bases from J, the gap between germline ends came to 14 bases. Data came from immunoSEQ multiplex PCR; TCRdb stores just in-frame clones and leaves some out. The sample lists 9,000 to 10,000 clones; approximately 80% were seen once. The V call is TRBV7-2, the J call TRBJ2-1; the D gene is possibly TRBD2 (6 bases). The clonotype was recovered from a male patient over 55 who had an allogeneic stem cell transplant from an unrelated donor, so the T cells may come from the graft donor. Some clones in this sample may be carry-over from other donors' samples. The sequencing used PBMCs, collected at the time of graft-versus-host disease after allogeneic stem cell transplant. The CDR3 loop is CASSPGLGGQFF. In DNA, the CDR3 is TGTGCCAGCAGCCCCGGGCTGGGAGGGCAGTTCTTC.